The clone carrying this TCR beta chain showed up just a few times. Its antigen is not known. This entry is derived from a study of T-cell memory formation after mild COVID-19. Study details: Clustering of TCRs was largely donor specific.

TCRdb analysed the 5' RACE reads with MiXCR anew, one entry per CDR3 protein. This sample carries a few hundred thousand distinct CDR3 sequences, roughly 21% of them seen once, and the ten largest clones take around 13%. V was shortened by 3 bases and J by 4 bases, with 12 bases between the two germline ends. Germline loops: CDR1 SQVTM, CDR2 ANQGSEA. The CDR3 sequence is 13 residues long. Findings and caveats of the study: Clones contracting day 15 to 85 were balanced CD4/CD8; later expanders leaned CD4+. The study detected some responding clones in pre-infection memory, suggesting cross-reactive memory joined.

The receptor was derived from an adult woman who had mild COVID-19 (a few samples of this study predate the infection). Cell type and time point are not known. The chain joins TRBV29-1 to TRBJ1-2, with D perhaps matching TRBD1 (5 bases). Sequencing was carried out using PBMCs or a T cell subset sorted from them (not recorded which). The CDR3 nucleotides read TGCAGCGTTGAGATGGGGGTTCCCTATGGCTACACCTTC. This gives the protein CSVEMGVPYGYTF.